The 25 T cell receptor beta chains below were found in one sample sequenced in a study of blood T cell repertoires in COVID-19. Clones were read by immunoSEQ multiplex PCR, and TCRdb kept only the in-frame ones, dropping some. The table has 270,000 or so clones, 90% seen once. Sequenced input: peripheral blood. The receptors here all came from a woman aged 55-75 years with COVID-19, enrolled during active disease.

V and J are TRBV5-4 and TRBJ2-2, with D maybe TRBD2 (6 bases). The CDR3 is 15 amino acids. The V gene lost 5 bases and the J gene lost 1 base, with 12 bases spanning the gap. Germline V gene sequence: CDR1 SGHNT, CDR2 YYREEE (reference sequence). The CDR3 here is CASSFSGLNTGELFF. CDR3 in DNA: TGTGCCAGCAGTTTTAGCGGCCTGAACACCGGGGAGCTGTTTTTT.

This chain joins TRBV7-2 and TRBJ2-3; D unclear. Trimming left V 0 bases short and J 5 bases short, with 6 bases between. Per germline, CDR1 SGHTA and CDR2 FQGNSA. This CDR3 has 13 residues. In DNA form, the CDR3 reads TGTGCCAGCAGCTTAGCTGGCGGAGATACGCAGTATTTT. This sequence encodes CASSLAGGDTQYF.

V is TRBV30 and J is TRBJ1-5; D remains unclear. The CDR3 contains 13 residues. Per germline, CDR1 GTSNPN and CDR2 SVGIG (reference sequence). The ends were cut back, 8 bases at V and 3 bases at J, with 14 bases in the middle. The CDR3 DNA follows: TGTGCCCAAGCGACTGGATTCAATCAGCCCCAGCATTTT. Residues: CAQATGFNQPQHF.

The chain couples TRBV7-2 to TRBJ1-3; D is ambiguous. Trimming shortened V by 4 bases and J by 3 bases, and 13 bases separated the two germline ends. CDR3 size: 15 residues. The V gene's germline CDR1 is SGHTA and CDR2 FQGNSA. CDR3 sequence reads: CASSSEVGLGNTIYF. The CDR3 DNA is TGTGCCAGCAGCTCCGAGGTCGGTCTTGGAAACACCATATATTTT.

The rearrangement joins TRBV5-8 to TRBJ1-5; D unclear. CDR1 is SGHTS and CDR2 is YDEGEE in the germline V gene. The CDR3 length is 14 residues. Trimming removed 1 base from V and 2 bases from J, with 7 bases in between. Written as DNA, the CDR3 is TGTGCCAGCAGCTTGATCCGAGGCAATCAGCCCCAGCATTTT. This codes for CASSLIRGNQPQHF. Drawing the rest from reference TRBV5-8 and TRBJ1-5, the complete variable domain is EAGVTQSPTHLIKTRGQQATLRCSPISGHTSVYWYQQALGLGLQFLLWYDEGEERNRGNFPPRFSGRQFPNYSSELNVNALELEDSALYLCASSLIRGNQPQHFGDGTRLSIL.

DNA of the CDR3: TGTGCCAGCAGCTTAGAGGCCAGGGGCTATCAGCCCCAGCATTTT. Translating gives CASSLEARGYQPQHF. The V gene is TRBV7-2, the J gene TRBJ1-5; D may be TRBD1 (6 bases). The V and J ends lost 1 base and 5 bases respectively, with 12 bases between them. The germline gives CDR1 SGHTA, CDR2 FQGNSA. The CDR3 covers 15 residues.

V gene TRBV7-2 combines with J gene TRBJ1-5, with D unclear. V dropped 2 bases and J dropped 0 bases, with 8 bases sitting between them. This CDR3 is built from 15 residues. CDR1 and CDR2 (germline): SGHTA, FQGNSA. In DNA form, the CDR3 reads TGTGCCAGCAGCTTATGGGCGAATAGCAATCAGCCCCAGCATTTT. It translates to CASSLWANSNQPQHF.

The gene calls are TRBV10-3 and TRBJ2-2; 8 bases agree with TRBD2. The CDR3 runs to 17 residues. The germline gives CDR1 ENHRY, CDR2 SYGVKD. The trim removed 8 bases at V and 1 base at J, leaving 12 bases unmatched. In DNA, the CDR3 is TGTGCCATCCGGGGGAACGGGGGGGCAGTGAACACCGGGGAGCTGTTTTTT. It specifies CAIRGNGGAVNTGELFF.

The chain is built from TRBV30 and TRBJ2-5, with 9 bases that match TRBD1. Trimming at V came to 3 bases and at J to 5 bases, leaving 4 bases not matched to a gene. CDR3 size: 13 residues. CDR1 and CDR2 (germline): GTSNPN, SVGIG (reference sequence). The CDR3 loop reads CAWSPGQGETQYF. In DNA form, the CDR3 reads TGTGCCTGGAGCCCCGGACAGGGGGAGACCCAGTACTTC.

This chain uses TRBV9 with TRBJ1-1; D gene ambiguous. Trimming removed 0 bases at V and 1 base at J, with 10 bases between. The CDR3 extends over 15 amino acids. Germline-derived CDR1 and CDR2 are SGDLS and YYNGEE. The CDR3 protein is CASSVDPGPNTEAFF. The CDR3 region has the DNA TGTGCCAGCAGCGTAGATCCAGGTCCGAACACTGAAGCTTTCTTT.

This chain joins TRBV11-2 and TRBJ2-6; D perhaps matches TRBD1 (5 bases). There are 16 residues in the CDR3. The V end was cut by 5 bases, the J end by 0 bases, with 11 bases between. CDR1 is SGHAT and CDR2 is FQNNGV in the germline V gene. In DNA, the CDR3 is TGTGCCAGCAGCGCGACAGTTTTCTCTGGGGCCAACGTCCTGACTTTC. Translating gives CASSATVFSGANVLTF.

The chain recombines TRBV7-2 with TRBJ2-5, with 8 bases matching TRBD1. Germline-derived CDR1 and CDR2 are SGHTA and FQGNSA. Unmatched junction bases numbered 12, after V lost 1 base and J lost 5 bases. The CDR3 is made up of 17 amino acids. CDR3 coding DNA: TGTGCCAGCAGCTTAGGTGCCTTAGGACAGGGTAGGGAGACCCAGTACTTC. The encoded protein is CASSLGALGQGRETQYF. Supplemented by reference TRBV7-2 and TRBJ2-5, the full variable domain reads GAGVSQSPSNKVTEKGKDVELRCDPISGHTALYWYRQSLGQGLEFLIYFQGNSAPDKSGLPSDRFSAERTGGSVSTLTIQRTQQEDSAVYLCASSLGALGQGRETQYFGPGTRLLVL.

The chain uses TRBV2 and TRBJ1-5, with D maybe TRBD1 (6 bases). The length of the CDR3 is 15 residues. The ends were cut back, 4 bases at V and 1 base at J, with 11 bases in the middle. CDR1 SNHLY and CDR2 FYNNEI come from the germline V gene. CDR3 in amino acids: CASSVRGASNQPQHF. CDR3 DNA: TGTGCCAGCAGTGTCCGGGGGGCAAGCAATCAGCCCCAGCATTTT.

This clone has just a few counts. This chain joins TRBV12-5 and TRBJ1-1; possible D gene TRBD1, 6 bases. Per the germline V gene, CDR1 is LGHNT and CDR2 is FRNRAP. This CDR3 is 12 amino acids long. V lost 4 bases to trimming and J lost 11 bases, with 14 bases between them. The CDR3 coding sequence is TGTGCTAGTGGTTCATCACAGGGTAGGGCTTTCTTT. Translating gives CASGSSQGRAFF.

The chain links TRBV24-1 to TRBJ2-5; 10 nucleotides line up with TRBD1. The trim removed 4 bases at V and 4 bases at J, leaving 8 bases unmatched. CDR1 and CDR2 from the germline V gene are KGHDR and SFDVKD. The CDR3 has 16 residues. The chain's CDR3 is CATSEASGTGVETQYF. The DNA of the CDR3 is TGTGCCACCAGTGAGGCTTCCGGGACAGGGGTAGAGACCCAGTACTTC.

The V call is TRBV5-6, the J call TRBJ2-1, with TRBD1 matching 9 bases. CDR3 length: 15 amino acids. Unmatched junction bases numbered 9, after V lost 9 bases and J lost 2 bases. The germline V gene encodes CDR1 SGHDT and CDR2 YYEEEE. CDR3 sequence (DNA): TGTGCCACCGTCCGCCGGGACAGGGCCTACAATGAGCAGTTCTTC. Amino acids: CATVRRDRAYNEQFF.

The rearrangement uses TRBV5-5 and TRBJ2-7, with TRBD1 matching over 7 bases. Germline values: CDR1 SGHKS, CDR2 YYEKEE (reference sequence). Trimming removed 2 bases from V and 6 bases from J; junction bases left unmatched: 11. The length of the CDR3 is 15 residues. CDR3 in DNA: TGTGCCAGCAGCTTCGAGGGGGCACCCTCTTCCGAGCAGTACTTC. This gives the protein CASSFEGAPSSEQYF.

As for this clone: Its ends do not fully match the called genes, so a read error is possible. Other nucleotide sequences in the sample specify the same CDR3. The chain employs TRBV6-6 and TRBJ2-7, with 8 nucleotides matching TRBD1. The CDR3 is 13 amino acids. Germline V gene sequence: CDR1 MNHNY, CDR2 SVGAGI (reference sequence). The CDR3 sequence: CASSRTGTNEQYF. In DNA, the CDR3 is TGTGCCAGCTCACGGACAGGGACCAACGAGCAGTACTTT.

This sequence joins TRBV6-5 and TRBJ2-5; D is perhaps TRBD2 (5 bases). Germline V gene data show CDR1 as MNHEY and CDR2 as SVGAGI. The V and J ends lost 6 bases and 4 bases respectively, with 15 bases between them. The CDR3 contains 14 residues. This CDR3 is CASSRGSVRETQYF. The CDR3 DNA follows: TGTGCCAGCAGCCGAGGGAGCGTGCGAGAGACCCAGTACTTC.

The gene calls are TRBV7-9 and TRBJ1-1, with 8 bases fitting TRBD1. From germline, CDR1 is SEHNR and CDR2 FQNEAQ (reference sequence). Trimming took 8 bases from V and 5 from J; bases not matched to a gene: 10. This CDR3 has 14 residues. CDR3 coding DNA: TGTGCCAGCGCCCGACAGGGGACGGAAACTGAAGCTTTCTTT. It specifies CASARQGTETEAFF.

CDR3 loop: CASSSRARTFNEKLFF. The CDR3 bases are TGTGCCAGCAGCTCCAGGGCCCGAACCTTCAATGAAAAACTGTTTTTT. The chain combines TRBV7-2 with TRBJ1-4; possible D gene TRBD1, 5 bases. V was cut by 4 bases and J by 5 bases, with 17 bases left in between. CDR3 size: 16 residues. Per germline, CDR1 SGHTA and CDR2 FQGNSA.

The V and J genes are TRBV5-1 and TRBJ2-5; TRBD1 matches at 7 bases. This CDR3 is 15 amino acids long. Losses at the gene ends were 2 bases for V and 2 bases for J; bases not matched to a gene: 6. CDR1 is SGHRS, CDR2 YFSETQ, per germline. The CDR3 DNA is TGCGCCAGCAGCTTACAGGGGTCGGGGCAAGAGACCCAGTACTTC. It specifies CASSLQGSGQETQYF.

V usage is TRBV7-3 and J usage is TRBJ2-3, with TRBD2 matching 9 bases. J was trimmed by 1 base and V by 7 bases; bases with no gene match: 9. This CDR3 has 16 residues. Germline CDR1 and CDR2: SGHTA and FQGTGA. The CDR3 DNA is TGTGCCAGCACCTCGTTGGCTAGCGGGGGCACAGATACGCAGTATTTT. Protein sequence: CASTSLASGGTDTQYF.

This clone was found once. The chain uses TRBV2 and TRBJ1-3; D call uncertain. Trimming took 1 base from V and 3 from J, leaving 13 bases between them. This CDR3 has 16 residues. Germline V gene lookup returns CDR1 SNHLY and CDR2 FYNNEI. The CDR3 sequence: CASSEVQVSVGNTIYF. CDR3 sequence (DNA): TGTGCCAGCAGTGAAGTGCAGGTTTCAGTTGGAAACACCATATATTTT. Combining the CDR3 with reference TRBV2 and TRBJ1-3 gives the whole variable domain EPEVTQTPSHQVTQMGQEVILRCVPISNHLYFYWYRQILGQKVEFLVSFYNNEISEKSEIFDDQFSVERPDGSNFTLKIRSTKLEDSAMYFCASSEVQVSVGNTIYFGEGSWLTVV.

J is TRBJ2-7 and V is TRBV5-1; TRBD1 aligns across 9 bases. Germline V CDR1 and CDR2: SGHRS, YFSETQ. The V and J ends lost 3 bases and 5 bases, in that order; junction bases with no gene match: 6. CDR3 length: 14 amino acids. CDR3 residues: CASSSGQGRNEQYF. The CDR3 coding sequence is TGCGCCAGCAGCTCCGGACAGGGGAGAAACGAGCAGTACTTC.